The 16 T cell receptor beta chains below were found in one sample sequenced in a study of shared clonotypes between healthy human individuals (dated by TCRdb to 2020 to 2022). The library was made by the immunoSEQ multiplex PCR assay. Not all clones reach the TCRdb copy of this immuneACCESS table, which keeps in-frame sequences only. Checked studies attribute under half of the gap to unresolved V genes and leave the rest unexplained. This sample comprises hundreds of thousands of clones, approximately 95% of them detected only once. Clones ranked in the top ten supply 0.06% of the sample. Sequencing input: naive CD4+ T cells sorted from blood. What this sample's cell subset or site label stands for: CD45RA+ positively selected. The receptors here all came from a woman in her twenties or thirties in good health.

The rearrangement uses TRBV14 and TRBJ1-3, with TRBD1 as a possible D gene (5 bases). CDR1 and CDR2 from the germline V gene are SGHDN and FVKESK. This CDR3 has 15 residues. V was trimmed by 0 bases and J by 5 bases, leaving 11 bases between them. This chain's CDR3 is CASSQDWSGRNTIYF. CDR3 nucleotide sequence: TGTGCCAGCAGCCAAGATTGGTCAGGGCGAAACACCATATATTTT. Full variable domain (missing parts from reference TRBV14 and TRBJ1-3): EAGVTQFPSHSVIEKGQTVTLRCDPISGHDNLYWYRRVMGKEIKFLLHFVKESKQDESGMPNNRFLAERTGGTYSTLKVQPAELEDSGVYFCASSQDWSGRNTIYFGEGSWLTVV.

V gene TRBV7-2 combines with J gene TRBJ2-7; 12 bases agree with TRBD1. The CDR3 consists of 14 residues. The V and J ends lost 4 bases and 4 bases, in that order; junction bases with no gene match: 2. Germline lookup yields CDR1 SGHTA and CDR2 FQGNSA. CDR3 sequence reads: CASSWGQGAYEQYF. The CDR3 coding sequence is TGTGCCAGCAGCTGGGGACAGGGGGCATACGAGCAGTACTTC.

The CDR3 DNA is TGTGCCAGCAGCCAAGATCAGACTTATAGCAATCAGCCCCAGCATTTT. Translating it yields CASSQDQTYSNQPQHF. This chain uses TRBV4-2 with TRBJ1-5; D unclear. Trimming cost V 0 bases and J 0 bases, with 9 bases left between them. Germline V gives CDR1 LGHNA, CDR2 YNFKEQ. There are 16 residues in the CDR3.

In this sample, this clone turned up once. Distinct nucleotide sequences in the sample also encode this CDR3. The V call is TRBV18, the J call TRBJ2-5; possible D gene TRBD1, 7 bases. Trimming removed 3 bases from V and 4 bases from J, with 9 bases in between. This CDR3 contains 13 residues. Looked up from germline, CDR1 is KGHSH and CDR2 is LQKENI. DNA of the CDR3: TGTGCCAGCTCACCGCGGGACAGAGAGACCCAGTACTTC. This codes for CASSPRDRETQYF.

This rearrangement joins TRBV9 to TRBJ1-4; D unresolved. There are 13 residues in the CDR3. Germline V CDR1 and CDR2: SGDLS, YYNGEE. The V gene lost 0 bases and the J gene lost 8 bases, with 8 bases spanning the gap. CDR3 amino acids: CASSVAPDEKLFF. The CDR3 DNA is TGTGCCAGCAGCGTAGCTCCGGACGAAAAACTGTTTTTT.

This clone turned up a few times. The V and J genes are TRBV4-2 and TRBJ1-2; D might be TRBD1 (5 bases). The V gene's germline CDR1 is LGHNA and CDR2 YNFKEQ. Trimming removed 1 base from V and 6 bases from J, with 15 bases in between. The CDR3 extends over 15 amino acids. CDR3 nucleotide sequence: TGTGCCAGCAGCCAAGGGGTGGCCAGGGATGATGGCTACACCTTC. This sequence encodes CASSQGVARDDGYTF.

This rearrangement joins TRBV29-1 to TRBJ2-7, with 10 bases fitting TRBD1. The CDR3 runs 15 residues. Germline V gene data show CDR1 as SQVTM and CDR2 as ANQGSEA. After removal of 0 bases from V and 4 bases from J, the junction contained 6 bases not matched to a gene. The CDR3 sequence is CSVEDTTGGKYEQYF. In DNA form, the CDR3 reads TGCAGCGTTGAAGATACGACAGGGGGCAAATACGAGCAGTACTTC.

The J gene is TRBJ1-5, the V gene TRBV10-2; unclear D gene. The CDR3 has 12 residues. Germline V CDR1 and CDR2: WSHSY, SAAADI. The V gene lost 10 bases and the J gene lost 5 bases, with 12 bases spanning the gap. CDR3 sequence: CATWRADQPQHF. The CDR3 nucleotides are TGCGCCACCTGGCGGGCGGATCAGCCCCAGCATTTT.

The V and J genes are TRBV5-1 and TRBJ1-1; TRBD1 might be the D (6 bases). V dropped 4 bases and J dropped 1 base, with 11 bases sitting between them. This CDR3 region has 14 residues. Per the germline V gene, CDR1 is SGHRS and CDR2 is YFSETQ. This CDR3 reads CASSVGHANTEAFF. The CDR3 DNA sequence: TGCGCCAGCAGCGTGGGACACGCGAACACTGAAGCTTTCTTT.

This chain uses TRBV5-1 with TRBJ2-4; 7 positions agree with TRBD1. J was trimmed by 7 bases and V by 4 bases; bases with no gene match: 8. Germline V lookup: CDR1 SGHRS, CDR2 YFSETQ. The CDR3 is 14 residues long. The CDR3 loop is CASSPGTEFNIQYF. For the CDR3, the DNA is TGCGCCAGCAGCCCCGGGACAGAGTTTAACATTCAGTACTTC.

The rearrangement joins TRBV23-1 to TRBJ2-5; D remains unclear. The J call is uncertain, as TRBJ2-7 better fits the DNA end. TRBV23-1 is designated an ORF whose function remains uncertain. CDR3 length: 14 residues. For the CDR3, the DNA is TGCGCCAGCAGTCGAACGCAGTGCGACTACGAGCAGTACTTC. This sequence encodes CASSRTQCDYEQYF.

The chain has TRBV29-1 and TRBJ2-2, with unresolved D. Germline values: CDR1 SQVTM, CDR2 ANQGSEA. This CDR3 region has 13 residues. V lost 5 bases and J lost 0, with 7 bases in between. CDR3 coding DNA: TGCAGCGTTTGGCAGCCGAACACCGGGGAGCTGTTTTTT. Residues: CSVWQPNTGELFF.

The genes are TRBV5-1 and TRBJ2-7, with D possibly TRBD2 on 6 matching bases. CDR3 length equals 14 residues. Germline CDR1 is SGHRS and CDR2 is YFSETQ. V shed 0 bases and J shed 3 bases, with 10 bases lying between them. The CDR3 is CASSLEGLNYEQYF. The CDR3 bases are TGCGCCAGCAGCTTGGAGGGACTGAACTACGAGCAGTACTTC.

The chain is built from TRBV19 and TRBJ1-1; tentative D call: TRBD1 (5 bases). This CDR3 is built from 13 residues. The germline gives CDR1 LNHDA, CDR2 SQIVND (reference sequence). The ends were cut back, 3 bases at V and 8 bases at J, with 13 bases in the middle. CDR3 amino acids: CASSMPPRGEAFF. CDR3 bases: TGTGCCAGTAGTATGCCCCCAAGGGGAGAAGCTTTCTTT.

This rearrangement joins TRBV4-2 to TRBJ2-7, with TRBD2 matching 11 bases. The CDR3 has 16 amino acids. V was clipped by 1 base and J by 3 bases; unmatched bases: 5. Germline CDR1 LGHNA, CDR2 YNFKEQ. As DNA, the CDR3 is TGTGCCAGCAGCCAAGGGCGTAGCGGGAGGGTCTACGAGCAGTACTTC. Translation: CASSQGRSGRVYEQYF.

The chain combines TRBV19 with TRBJ1-2; D is unclear. The CDR3 loop spans 12 amino acids. Germline CDR1 and CDR2: LNHDA and SQIVND (reference sequence). V was clipped by 10 bases and J by 2 bases, with 11 bases between them. CDR3: CATEGGNYGYTF. CDR3 in DNA: TGTGCCACCGAAGGAGGAAACTATGGCTACACCTTC.